This is a list of T cell receptor delta chains from one sample in a study of gamma-delta chains in newborns, infants, children. TCRdb used CATT to re-call clones from the reads. This table holds roughly 9,900 delta-chain clones, around 8.3% found once. The sequencing sample was made of blood. These receptors all stem from a child who was a newborn, infant or young child, either healthy, febrile or measles-vaccinated (not recorded which). The CDR3 runs from the conserved cysteine through the conserved F or W. D genes are given only for firm matches. The size field is filled for only some rows; it gives once, few, many or a size class.

D | J | size | V | CDR3 | DNA
TRDD3 | TRDJ3 | medium-sized | TRDV2 | CACDSVGLGDSNSWDTRQMFF | TGTGCCTGTGACTCCGTGGGGTTGGGGGATTCCAACTCCTGGGACACCCGACAGATGTTTTTC
TRDD3 | TRDJ1 | few | TRAV29/DV5 | CAASATYWGIPADKLIF | TGTGCAGCAAGCGCGACGTACTGGGGGATACCTGCCGATAAACTCATCTTT
TRDD3 | TRDJ3 | few | TRDV2 | CACGRTGGRISWDTRQMFF | TGTGCCTGTGGTCGTACTGGGGGTCGGATCTCCTGGGACACCCGACAGATGTTTTTC
TRDD3 | TRDJ1 | - | TRAV29/DV5 | CAATQISTRGDTPYTDKLIF | TGTGCAGCAACACAGATTTCAACGCGGGGGGATACCCCATACACCGATAAACTCATCTTT
TRDD3 | TRDJ1 | few | TRDV1 | CALGLGPSAGGYTDKLIF | TGTGCTCTTGGGTTAGGCCCCTCTGCTGGGGGGTACACCGATAAACTCATCTTT
TRDD3 | TRDJ1 | - | TRDV2 | CACDTVGDTPDTDKLIF | TGTGCCTGTGACACCGTGGGGGATACCCCGGACACCGATAAACTCATCTTT
- | TRDJ1 | few | TRDV2 | CACDELLYTDKLIF | TGTGCCTGTGACGAGTTACTGTACACCGATAAACTCATCTTT
- | TRDJ1 | - | TRDV2 | CACDTKPNRGFITDKLIF | TGTGCCTGTGACACGAAGCCCAATAGGGGGTTCATAACCGATAAACTCATCTTT
TRDD3 | TRDJ1 | medium-sized | TRDV2 | CACDRLGDTDKLIF | TGTGCCTGTGACAGACTGGGGGATACCGATAAACTCATCTTT
- | TRDJ3 | few | TRDV2 | CACGTWDTQQMFF | TGTGCCTGTGGTACCTGGGACACCCAACAGATGTTTTTC
TRDD3 | TRDJ1 | few | TRDV2 | CACHILGDTRTDKLIF | TGTGCCTGTCACATACTGGGGGATACGCGGACCGATAAACTCATCTTT
TRDD3 | TRDJ1 | - | TRAV29/DV5 | CAASLLGDNGAYTDKLIF | TGTGCAGCAAGCCTACTGGGGGACAATGGGGCGTACACCGATAAACTCATCTTT
TRDD3 | TRDJ3 | medium-sized | TRDV2 | CACDPVEGDTDKSSWDTRQMFF | TGTGCCTGTGACCCCGTCGAGGGGGATACGGATAAAAGCTCCTGGGACACCCGACAGATGTTTTTC
TRDD3 | TRDJ1 | - | TRDV1 | CALGERLSYSTGGSTDKLIF | TGTGCTCTTGGGGAACGGTTATCCTACAGTACTGGGGGATCCACCGATAAACTCATCTTT
TRDD3 | TRDJ3 | - | TRDV1 | CALGESPWGIRRSSWDTRQMFF | TGTGCTCTTGGGGAATCCCCTTGGGGGATACGTCGGAGCTCCTGGGACACCCGACAGATGTTTTTC
TRDD3 | TRDJ3 | few | TRDV2 | CACVPLGIESSWDTRQMFF | TGTGCCTGTGTCCCTCTGGGGATAGAAAGCTCCTGGGACACCCGACAGATGTTTTTC
- | TRDJ1 | few | TRDV1 | CALGVQRDKTTLVLIF | TGTGCTCTTGGGGTACAACGGGATAAAACGACCTTAGTGCTCATCTTT
TRDD3 | TRDJ1 | few | TRDV1 | CALGESAPNWGILGTDKLIF | TGTGCTCTTGGGGAATCTGCTCCCAACTGGGGGATACTGGGGACCGATAAACTCATCTTT
TRDD3 | TRDJ1 | - | TRDV2 | CACDTVVGYQVGYTDKLIF | TGTGCCTGTGACACCGTAGTGGGATACCAGGTGGGGTACACCGATAAACTCATCTTT
- | TRDJ1 | - | TRDV1 | CALGDDLGTTDKLIF | TGTGCTCTTGGCGATGATCTCGGAACGACCGATAAACTCATCTTT